This T cell receptor (beta chain) was found in a study of cytomegalovirus exposure and HLA in healthy donors. Assay used: immunoSEQ multiplex PCR; TCRdb lists only in-frame clones, some missing. Of about 280,000 clones listed, roughly 90% are singletons. Unmatched junction bases numbered 15, after V lost 5 bases and J lost 5 bases. This CDR3 has 17 amino acids. In germline, CDR1 is MDHEN, CDR2 SYDVKM. A remark on this clone: Antigen: not known.

The study's findings and limits: For cytomegalovirus status, the classifier reportedly gave diagnoses with high specificity and sensitivity. Usually a TCR sequence was rare, but some public TCRs were found in many donors. Among TCR beta chains, those listed as cytomegalovirus-associated numbered around 180. Confirmation in vitro established that a few CMV-associated chains were specific for CMV antigens.

Sequencing was done on a sample of PBMCs. The V gene is TRBV28, the J gene TRBJ1-5, with 7 nucleotides matching TRBD1. The sequence was obtained from a young woman in good health and CMV-seronegative. The CDR3 loop reads CASSIPGQILAYQPQHF. The CDR3 DNA sequence: TGTGCCAGCAGTATTCCGGGACAGATATTAGCCTATCAGCCCCAGCATTTT.